The source of this TCR beta chain is a study of identical twins. After template switching added a universal primer site, the resulting cDNA carried unique molecular identifiers. TCRdb reprocessed the 5' RACE reads with MiXCR, giving one entry per CDR3 protein. Of 270,000 or so distinct CDR3 sequences listed, 6.5% to 9.5% were seen once; the top ten hold less than 4%. Losses at the gene ends were 4 bases for V and 0 bases for J; bases not matched to a gene: 1. This CDR3 comprises 14 residues. The germline V gene encodes CDR1 SQVTM and CDR2 ANQGSEA. Only healthy Caucasians were included as donors. Study conclusions and caveats: Abundant cord blood beta clonotypes carried fewer insertions; memory repertoires showed none.

This clonotype was found many times. The antigen remains unidentified. These sequences were also reported in another study, on yellow fever vaccine responses in identical twins.

What was sequenced was CD8+ T cells sorted from blood. The sequence derives from a woman aged 18-29 years in good health. The rearrangement joins TRBV29-1 to TRBJ2-2; 8 positions match TRBD1. The CDR3 sequence: CSVGGQANTGELFF. CDR3 DNA: TGCAGCGTTGGGGGACAGGCGAACACCGGGGAGCTGTTTTTT.